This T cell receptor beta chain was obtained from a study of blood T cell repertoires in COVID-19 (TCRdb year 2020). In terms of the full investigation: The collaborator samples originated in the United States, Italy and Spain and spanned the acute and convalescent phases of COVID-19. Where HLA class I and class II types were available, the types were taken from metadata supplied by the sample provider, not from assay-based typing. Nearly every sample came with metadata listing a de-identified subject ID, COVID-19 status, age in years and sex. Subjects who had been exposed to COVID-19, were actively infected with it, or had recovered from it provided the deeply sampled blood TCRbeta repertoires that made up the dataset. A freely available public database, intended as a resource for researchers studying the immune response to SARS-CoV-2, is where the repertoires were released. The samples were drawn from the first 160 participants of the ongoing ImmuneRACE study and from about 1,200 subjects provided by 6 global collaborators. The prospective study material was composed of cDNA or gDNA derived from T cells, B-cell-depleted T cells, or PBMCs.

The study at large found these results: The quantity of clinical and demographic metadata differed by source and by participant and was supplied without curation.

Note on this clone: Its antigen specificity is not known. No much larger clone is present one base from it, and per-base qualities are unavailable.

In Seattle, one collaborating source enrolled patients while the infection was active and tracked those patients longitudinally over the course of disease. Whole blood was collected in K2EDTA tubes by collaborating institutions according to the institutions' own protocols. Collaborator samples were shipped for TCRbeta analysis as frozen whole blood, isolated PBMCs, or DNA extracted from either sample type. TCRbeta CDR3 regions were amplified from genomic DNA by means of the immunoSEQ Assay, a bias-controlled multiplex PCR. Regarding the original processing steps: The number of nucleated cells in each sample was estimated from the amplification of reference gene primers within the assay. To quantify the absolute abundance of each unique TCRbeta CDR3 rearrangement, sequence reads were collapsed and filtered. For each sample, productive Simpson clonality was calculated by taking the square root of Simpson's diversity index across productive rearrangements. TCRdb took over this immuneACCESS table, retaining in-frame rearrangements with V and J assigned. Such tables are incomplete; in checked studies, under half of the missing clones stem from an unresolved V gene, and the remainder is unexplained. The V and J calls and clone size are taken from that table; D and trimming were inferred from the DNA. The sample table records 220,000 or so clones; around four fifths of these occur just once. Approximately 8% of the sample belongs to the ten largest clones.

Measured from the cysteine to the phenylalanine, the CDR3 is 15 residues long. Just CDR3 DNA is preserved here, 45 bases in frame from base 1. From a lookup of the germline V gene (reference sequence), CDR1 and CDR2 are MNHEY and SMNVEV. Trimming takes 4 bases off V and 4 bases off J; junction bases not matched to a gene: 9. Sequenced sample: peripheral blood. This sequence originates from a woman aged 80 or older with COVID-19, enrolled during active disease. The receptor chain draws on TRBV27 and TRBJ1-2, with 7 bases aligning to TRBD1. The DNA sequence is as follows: TGTGCCAGCAGTTCACGACAGGGCTCGGGCTATGGCTACACCTTC. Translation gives CASSSRQGSGYGYTF.